These 8 T cell receptor beta chains were all obtained from the same sample, sequenced in a study of cytomegalovirus exposure and HLA in healthy donors. A multiplex PCR was run with 60 Vbeta primers and 13 Jbeta primers. Libraries were prepared by immunoSEQ multiplex PCR; TCRdb keeps only in-frame clonotypes and omits some of them. The data show 150,000 to 200,000 clones, about 82% seen once. The sequenced material came from PBMCs. The receptors come from a man aged 18 to 30 in good health and CMV-seronegative.

The gene calls are TRBV9 and TRBJ2-5; 9 bases line up with TRBD2. Per germline, CDR1 SGDLS and CDR2 YYNGEE. The CDR3 runs 15 residues. Trimming removed 0 bases from V and 5 bases from J; junction bases left unmatched: 5. Here the CDR3 reads CASSVVGLAQETQYF. The CDR3, as DNA: TGTGCCAGCAGCGTAGTGGGACTAGCTCAGGAGACCCAGTACTTC.

The chain is built from TRBV6-4 and TRBJ2-2; TRBD2 matches at 11 bases. CDR1 is MRHNA, CDR2 SNTAGT, per germline. The ends lost 4 bases at V and 3 bases at J; junction bases unmatched: 1. The CDR3 loop spans 15 amino acids. The chain's CDR3 is CASSVLAGDTGELFF. CDR3 DNA sequence: TGTGCCAGCAGTGTACTAGCGGGGGACACCGGGGAGCTGTTTTTT.

The CDR3 DNA follows: TGTGCCTGGAACAGGGTTAACGAGCAGTACTTC. Residues: CAWNRVNEQYF. The J gene is TRBJ2-7, the V gene TRBV30; a weak D match, TRBD1 (6 bases). The CDR3 covers 11 residues. Germline V gives CDR1 GTSNPN, CDR2 SVGIG (reference sequence). The V end lost 4 bases, the J end lost 5 bases, and 9 bases lay between the germline ends. Drawing the rest from reference TRBV30 and TRBJ2-7, the complete variable domain is SQTIHQWPATLVQPVGSPLSLECTVEGTSNPNLYWYRQAAGRGLQLLFYSVGIGQISSEVPQNLSASRPQDRQFILSSKKLLLSDSGFYLCAWNRVNEQYFGPGTRLTVT.

The chain joins TRBV5-1 to TRBJ1-2, with TRBD1 matching 9 bases. Germline V CDR1 and CDR2: SGHRS, YFSETQ. The V segment lost 0 bases and the J segment 6 bases; nucleotides outside the gene matches: 3. CDR3 length: 14 amino acids. The CDR3 DNA reads as TGCGCCAGCAGCTTGGGGGACAGGGAGGATGGCTACACCTTC. Amino acid sequence: CASSLGDREDGYTF.

J is TRBJ2-3 and V is TRBV4-1, with 9 bases aligning to TRBD2. V shed 4 bases, J shed 5 bases, and the junction held 13 bases outside the gene matches. The length of the CDR3 is 17 residues. The germline gives CDR1 MGHRA, CDR2 YSYEKL. The CDR3 sequence is CASSPGGYSGGIDTQYF. CDR3 nucleotides: TGCGCCAGCAGCCCGGGGGGATATAGCGGGGGAATAGATACGCAGTATTTT.

The rearrangement uses TRBV6-1 and TRBJ1-1; D unresolved. This CDR3 region has 12 residues. In germline, CDR1 is MNHNS, CDR2 SASEGT. Trimming left V 6 bases short and J 5 bases short, with 10 bases between. The DNA for the CDR3 is TGTGCCAGCAGGTTACAGTTGACTGAAGCTTTCTTT. Amino acids: CASRLQLTEAFF.

The chain recombines TRBV4-1 with TRBJ2-7; TRBD1 matches at 7 bases. The CDR3 has 15 amino acids. J lost 4 bases, V lost 1 base, and 7 bases had no gene match. Per the germline V gene, CDR1 is MGHRA and CDR2 is YSYEKL. The CDR3 region is CASSQGGRGYYEQYF. Here the CDR3 DNA reads TGCGCCAGCAGCCAAGGAGGCAGGGGGTATTACGAGCAGTACTTC.

The rearrangement joins TRBV10-2 to TRBJ2-3, with TRBD2 matching over 8 bases. CDR3 length equals 15 residues. Germline V gives CDR1 WSHSY, CDR2 SAAADI. Germline trimming cut 3 bases from V and 0 bases from J; bases unmatched to any gene: 2. CDR3 loop: CASSESGRSTDTQYF. CDR3 DNA: TGCGCCAGCAGTGAAAGCGGGAGAAGCACAGATACGCAGTATTTT.